These 5 T cell receptor beta chains originate from one sample sequenced in a study of blood T cell repertoires in COVID-19. Sequenced by immunoSEQ multiplex PCR; TCRdb stores in-frame clones only, minus some. The table has roughly 250,000 clones, over 70% seen once; the top ten hold approximately 9%. Sequences were obtained from peripheral blood. All receptors come from a human donor in a cohort sampled during active COVID-19.

The rearrangement joins TRBV14 to TRBJ2-5, with D perhaps matching TRBD1 (5 bases). This CDR3 is built from 14 residues. CDR1 and CDR2 from the germline V gene are SGHDN and FVKESK. Trimming pared 2 bases from V and 0 bases from J, leaving 7 bases between. Written as DNA, the CDR3 is TGTGCCAGCAGCCAAATCAGGGACCAAGAGACCCAGTACTTC. Translated, it gives CASSQIRDQETQYF.

This chain uses TRBV27 with TRBJ2-1; 9 positions agree with TRBD2. The CDR3 length is 14 residues. Unmatched junction bases numbered 11, after V lost 7 bases and J lost 10 bases. The V gene's germline CDR1 is MNHEY and CDR2 SMNVEV (reference sequence). The DNA for the CDR3 is TGTGCCAGCATGGCGGGAGGGCCAACCGCCGAGCAGTTCTTC. Protein sequence: CASMAGGPTAEQFF.

This clone was counted ten times or more. The chain uses TRBV18 and TRBJ2-7; tentatively, D is TRBD2 (5 bases). Trimming removed 6 bases from V and 3 bases from J, with 15 bases in between. CDR1 and CDR2 from the germline V gene are KGHSH and LQKENI. The CDR3 sequence is 14 residues long. CDR3 nucleotides: TGTGCCAGCTCTCCGACCGGGATTATCTACGAGCAGTACTTC. Its translation: CASSPTGIIYEQYF.

The chain combines TRBV5-4 with TRBJ2-7, with D perhaps matching TRBD1 (7 bases). Trimming shortened V by 4 bases and J by 11 bases, and 16 bases separated the two germline ends. This CDR3 has 12 residues. Germline CDR1 and CDR2: SGHNT and YYREEE (reference sequence). The CDR3 bases are TGTGCCAGCAGCAACCGGACAGGAGGGAAGTACTTC. The encoded protein is CASSNRTGGKYF.

This clone was counted only a few times. The chain joins TRBV19 to TRBJ1-5; 9 bases are a match to TRBD1. The CDR3 spans 15 residues. Germline CDR1 is LNHDA and CDR2 is SQIVND (reference sequence). Losses at the gene ends were 6 bases for V and 0 bases for J; bases not matched to a gene: 3. The CDR3 coding sequence is TGTGCCAGTAGCGGACAGGGGCTTAGCAATCAGCCCCAGCATTTT. Its translation: CASSGQGLSNQPQHF.